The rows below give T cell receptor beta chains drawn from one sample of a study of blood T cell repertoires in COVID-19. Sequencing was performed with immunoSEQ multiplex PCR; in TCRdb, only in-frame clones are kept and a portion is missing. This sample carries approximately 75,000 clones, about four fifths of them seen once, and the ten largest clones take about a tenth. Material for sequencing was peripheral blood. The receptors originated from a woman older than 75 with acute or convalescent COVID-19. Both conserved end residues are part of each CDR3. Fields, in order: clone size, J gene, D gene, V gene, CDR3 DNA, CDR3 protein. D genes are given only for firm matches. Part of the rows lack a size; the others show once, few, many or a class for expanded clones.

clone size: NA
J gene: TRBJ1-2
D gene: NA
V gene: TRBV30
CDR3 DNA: TGTGCCTGGATGGGGGGGGATTATGGCTACACCTTC
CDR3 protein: CAWMGGDYGYTF

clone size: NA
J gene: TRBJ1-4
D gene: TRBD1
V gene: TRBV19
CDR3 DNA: TGTGCCAGTAGTACCGACAGGGTAACTAATGAAAAACTGTTTTTT
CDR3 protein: CASSTDRVTNEKLFF

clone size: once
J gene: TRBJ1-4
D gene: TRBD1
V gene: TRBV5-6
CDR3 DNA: TGTGCCAGCAGCTTGGGCGGGACAGGGAATGAAAAACTGTTTTTT
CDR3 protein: CASSLGGTGNEKLFF

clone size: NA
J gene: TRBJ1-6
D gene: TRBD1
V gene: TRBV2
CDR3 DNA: TGTGCCGGATCACAGGGGGCTAGAATTTCACCCCTCCACTTT
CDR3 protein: CAGSQGARISPLHF

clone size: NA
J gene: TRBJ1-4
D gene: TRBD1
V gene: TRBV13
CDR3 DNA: TGTGCCAGCAGCTTAGGCCTGGGACAGGGGGTAGAAAAACTGTTTTTT
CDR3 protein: CASSLGLGQGVEKLFF

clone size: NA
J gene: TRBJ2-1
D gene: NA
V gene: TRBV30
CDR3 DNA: TGTGCCTGGAGTGTTGGGGGCAGTTACAATGAGCAGTTCTTC
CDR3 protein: CAWSVGGSYNEQFF

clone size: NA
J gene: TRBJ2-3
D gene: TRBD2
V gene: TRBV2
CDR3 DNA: TGTGCCAGCAGGGCTAGCGGGGGGACAGATACGCAGTATTTT
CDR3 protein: CASRASGGTDTQYF

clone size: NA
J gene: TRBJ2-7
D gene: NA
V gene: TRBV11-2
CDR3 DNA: TGTGCCAGCAGCTTAGATAACCGGTACGAGCAGTACTTC
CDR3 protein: CASSLDNRYEQYF

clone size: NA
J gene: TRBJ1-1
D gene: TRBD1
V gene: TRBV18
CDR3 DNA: TGTGCCAGCTCACCTCGGGACAGGGGCAGCACTGAAGCTTTCTTT
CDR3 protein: CASSPRDRGSTEAFF

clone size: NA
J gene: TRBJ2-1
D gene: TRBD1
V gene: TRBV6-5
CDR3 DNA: TGTGCCAGCAGTCGACAGGGAGTCGATGAGCAGTTCTTC
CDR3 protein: CASSRQGVDEQFF

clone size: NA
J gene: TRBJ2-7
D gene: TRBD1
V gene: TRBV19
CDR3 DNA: TGTGCCAGTAGTAGTAGCACCCGGGACAGCGGCTCCTACGAGCAGTACTTC
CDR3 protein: CASSSSTRDSGSYEQYF

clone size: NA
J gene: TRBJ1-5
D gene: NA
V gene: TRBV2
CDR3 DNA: TGTGCCAGCGCCCTCGAAACAGTGAGCAATCAGCCCCAGCATTTT
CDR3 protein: CASALETVSNQPQHF

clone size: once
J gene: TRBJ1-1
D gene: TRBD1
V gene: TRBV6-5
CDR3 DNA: TGTGCCAGCAGTCGGACAGGCACTGAAGCTTTCTTT
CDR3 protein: CASSRTGTEAFF

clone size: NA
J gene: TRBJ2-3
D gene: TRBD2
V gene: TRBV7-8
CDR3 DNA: TGTGCCAGCAGCTTATATAGCGGGGGCCACACAGATACGCAGTATTTT
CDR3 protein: CASSLYSGGHTDTQYF

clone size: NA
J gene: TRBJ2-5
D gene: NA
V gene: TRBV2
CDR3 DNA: TGTGCCAGCAGTGATCTTCAAGGGGCGAGGGAGACCCAGTACTTC
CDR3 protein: CASSDLQGARETQYF

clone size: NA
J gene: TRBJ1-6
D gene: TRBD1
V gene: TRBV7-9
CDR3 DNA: TGTGCCAGCAGTCCAACAGGGGACCCAAGTTCACCCCTCCACTTT
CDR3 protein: CASSPTGDPSSPLHF

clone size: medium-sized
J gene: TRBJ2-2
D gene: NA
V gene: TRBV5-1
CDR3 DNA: TGCGCCAGCAGCTTGGAAGCGTTCGAGCTGTTTTTT
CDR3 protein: CASSLEAFELFF

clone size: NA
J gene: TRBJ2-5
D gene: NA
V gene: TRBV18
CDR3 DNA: TGTGCCAGCTCACCAGCGCCGGGGTACCAAGAGACCCAGTACTTC
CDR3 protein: CASSPAPGYQETQYF

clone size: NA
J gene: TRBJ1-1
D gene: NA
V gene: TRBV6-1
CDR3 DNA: TGTGCCAGCAGTGAAGTCAGGGCAGGGGACACTGAAGCTTTCTTT
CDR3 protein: CASSEVRAGDTEAFF

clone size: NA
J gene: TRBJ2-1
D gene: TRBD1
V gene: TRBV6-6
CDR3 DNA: TGTGCCAGCAGTTACTCGTACAGGGGTGCTGGTAATGAGCAGTTCTTC
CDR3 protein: CASSYSYRGAGNEQFF

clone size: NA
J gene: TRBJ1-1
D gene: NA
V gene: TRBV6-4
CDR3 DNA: TGTGCCAGCAGAGAAGGCAGGGGCACTGAAGCTTTCTTT
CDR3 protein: CASREGRGTEAFF

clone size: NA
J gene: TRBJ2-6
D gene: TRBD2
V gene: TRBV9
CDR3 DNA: TGTGCCAGCAGCCCGGGGTCAAGCGGGGTTGGGGCCAACGTCCTGACTTTC
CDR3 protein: CASSPGSSGVGANVLTF

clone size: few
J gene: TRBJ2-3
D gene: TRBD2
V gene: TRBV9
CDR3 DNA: TGTGCCAGCAGCCCCAAAGCGGGGGGCACAGATACGCAGTATTTT
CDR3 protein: CASSPKAGGTDTQYF